This T cell receptor beta chain is drawn from a study of T cells in tuberculosis. Study context: A South African cohort included IGRA-negative adolescents, latently infected IGRA-positive adolescents and adults with active tuberculosis.

The germline V and J ends were trimmed by 7 bases and 6 bases, with 19 bases remaining between them. CDR3 length: 15 amino acids. The germline gives CDR1 MGHDK, CDR2 SYGVNS. The table came from immunoSEQ multiplex PCR; TCRdb's copy has only in-frame clones and leaves some out. This table has about 7,700 clones, 95% appearing once. Sequencing used PBMCs. The chain has TRBV25-1 and TRBJ2-1; maybe TRBD2 (6 bases). The receptor was isolated from an adult with tuberculosis. The CDR3: CASKPGGAEGNEQFF. CDR3 DNA sequence: TGTGCCAGCAAACCCGGAGGGGCTGAAGGCAATGAGCAGTTCTTC.